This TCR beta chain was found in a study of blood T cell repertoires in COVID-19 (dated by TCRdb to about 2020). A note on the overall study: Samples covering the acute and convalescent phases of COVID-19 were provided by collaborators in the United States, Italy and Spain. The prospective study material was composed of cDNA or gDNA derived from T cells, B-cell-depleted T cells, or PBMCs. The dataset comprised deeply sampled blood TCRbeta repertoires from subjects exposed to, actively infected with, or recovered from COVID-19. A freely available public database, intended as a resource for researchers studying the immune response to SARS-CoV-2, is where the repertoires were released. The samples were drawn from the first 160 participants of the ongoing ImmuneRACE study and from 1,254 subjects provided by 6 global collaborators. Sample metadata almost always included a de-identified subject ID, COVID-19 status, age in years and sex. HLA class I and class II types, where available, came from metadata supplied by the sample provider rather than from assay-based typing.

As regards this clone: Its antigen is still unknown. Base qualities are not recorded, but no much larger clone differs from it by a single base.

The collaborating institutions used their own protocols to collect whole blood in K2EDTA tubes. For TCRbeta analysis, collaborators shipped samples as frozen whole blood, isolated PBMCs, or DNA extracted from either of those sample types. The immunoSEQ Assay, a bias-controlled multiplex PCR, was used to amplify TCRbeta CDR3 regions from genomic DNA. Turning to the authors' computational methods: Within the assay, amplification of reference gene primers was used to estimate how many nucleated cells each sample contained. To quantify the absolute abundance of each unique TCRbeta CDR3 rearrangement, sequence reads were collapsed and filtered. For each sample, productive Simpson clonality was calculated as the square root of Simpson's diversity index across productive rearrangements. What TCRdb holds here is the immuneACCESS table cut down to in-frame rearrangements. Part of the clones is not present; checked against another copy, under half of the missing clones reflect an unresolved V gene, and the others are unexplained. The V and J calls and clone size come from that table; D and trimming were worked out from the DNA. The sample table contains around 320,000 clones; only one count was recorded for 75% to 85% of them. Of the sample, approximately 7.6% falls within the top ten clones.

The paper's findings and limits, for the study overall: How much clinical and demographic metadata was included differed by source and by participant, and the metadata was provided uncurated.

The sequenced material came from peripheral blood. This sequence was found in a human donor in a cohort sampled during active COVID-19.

In nucleotides, the sequence is TGTGCCAGCAGTGTAACCACTAGCACAGATACGCAGTATTTT. It translates as CASSVTTSTDTQYF. The chain couples TRBV2 to TRBJ2-3, with no confident D gene call. Based on the germline V gene, the CDR1 and CDR2 sequences are SNHLY and FYNNEI. V and J lose 4 bases and 0 bases, and a span of 8 bases separates them. From the cysteine up to the phenylalanine, the CDR3 has a length of 14 residues. This entry keeps only the CDR3 DNA: 42 bases, framed from base 1.